These 4 T cell receptor beta chains originate from one sample sequenced in a study of CD8 T cells in Susac syndrome. cDNA came from around 0.5 to 1 ug RNA primed by random hexamers. TCRdb recomputed calls from the immunoSEQ multiplex PCR reads with MiXCR, one row per CDR3 protein. The sample yields 180,000 or so distinct CDR3 sequences, around 94% seen once. Sequenced: CD4+ T cells from PBMCs. Source of these receptors: a human donor in good health.

The chain joins TRBV18 to TRBJ2-7; 8 nucleotides match TRBD2. V was pared by 2 bases and J by 2 bases, with 2 bases of the junction left unmatched. The CDR3 has 14 residues. Germline V gene data show CDR1 as KGHSH and CDR2 as LQKENI. CDR3 residues: CASSPIGGAYEQYF. As DNA, the CDR3 is TGTGCCAGCTCACCAATCGGGGGGGCCTACGAGCAGTACTTC.

V and J are TRBV29-1 and TRBJ1-1; 8 bases are a match to TRBD1. V dropped 7 bases and J dropped 4; count of bases not matched to a gene: 5. The germline gives CDR1 SQVTM, CDR2 ANQGSEA. The CDR3 is 12 amino acids. CDR3 sequence (DNA): TGCAGCGGCGGACAGGGCGCCACTGAAGCTTTCTTT. This gives the protein CSGGQGATEAFF.

The gene calls are TRBV30 and TRBJ1-6; the D gene is possibly TRBD1 (6 bases). V gave up 0 bases and J gave up 9 bases, with 12 bases separating them. CDR3 length: 14 amino acids. Germline V gives CDR1 GTSNPN, CDR2 SVGIG (reference sequence). In DNA, the CDR3 is TGTGCCTGGAGTGTACTGATCAGGGGTTCACCCCTCCACTTT. Protein: CAWSVLIRGSPLHF.

The chain links TRBV4-3 to TRBJ2-5; TRBD2 agrees at 8 bases. CDR3 length equals 15 residues. V shed 0 bases and J 3 bases; nucleotides not matched to a gene: 3. Germline CDR1 is LGHNA and CDR2 is YSLEER. The CDR3: CASSQDVGREETQYF. The CDR3 DNA reads TGCGCCAGCAGCCAAGATGTCGGGAGGGAAGAGACCCAGTACTTC.